This TCR beta chain came from a study of shared clonotypes between healthy human individuals. General study points: Depth was large, yet rarefaction showed that sorted-subset sequencing was incomplete.

A remark on this clone: Its antigen is currently unknown.

CDR3 length equals 20 residues. V trimming: 4 bases; J trimming: 0 bases; junction bases outside the gene matches: 16. The germline V gene has CDR1 SGHRS and CDR2 YFSETQ. Sequenced by immunoSEQ multiplex PCR; TCRdb stores in-frame clones only, minus some. The table records about 1.1 million clones, about 84% of them present only once. V gene TRBV5-1 combines with J gene TRBJ2-1, with 10 bases lining up with TRBD2. The source material was memory CD4+ T cells from PBMCs. Subset: CD45RA-negative fraction. The sequence was collected from a man aged 18 to 29 in good health. Some clones in this sample may be carry-over from other donors' samples. CDR3 sequence: CASSGPKREGTLGSYNEQFF. CDR3 sequence (DNA): TGCGCCAGCAGCGGACCGAAGCGGGAGGGCACCCTCGGCTCCTACAATGAGCAGTTCTTC.